The clone carrying this TCR beta chain appeared a few times. Its antigen is currently unknown. One entry per CDR3 protein results from TCRdb running MiXCR on the 5' RACE reads. The table has over 700,000 distinct CDR3 sequences, around 20% seen once. Trimming took off 7 bases at V and 5 bases at J, with 17 bases between the two ends. The CDR3 loop spans 14 amino acids. The data were taken from a study of CD8 T cells in ankylosing spondylitis. Regarding the study as a whole: Apparently characteristic of ankylosing spondylitis blood was a TCR beta motif (eight highly homologous variants).

The sample was blood, either unsorted or a sorted T cell fraction (not recorded which). The source of this sequence is a male donor with ankylosing spondylitis. J is TRBJ2-5 and V is TRBV12-3 or TRBV12-4; possibly TRBD1 for D (6 bases). As DNA, the CDR3 is TGTGCCAGCAACTCCCTTGGGGGCGAGGAGACCCAGTACTTC. Residues: CASNSLGGEETQYF.